This T cell receptor (beta chain) stems from a study of blood T cell repertoires in COVID-19. The wider study: Acute and convalescent COVID-19 specimens originated in the United States, Italy and Spain. T cells, B-cell-depleted T cells, or PBMCs provided the cDNA or gDNA that served as material.

Deletions cut 0 bases from V and 2 bases from J, with 12 bases between. The germline V gene has CDR1 SGHDT and CDR2 YYEEEE. CDR3 length equals 16 residues. Assay used: immunoSEQ multiplex PCR; TCRdb lists only in-frame clones, some missing. The data contain fewer than 75,000 clones, 80% to 90% of them seen just once; the ten biggest clones take up 8% to 9.5%. This clonotype was obtained from a man aged 45-60 years with active COVID-19. The chain has TRBV5-6 and TRBJ2-1, with D possibly TRBD2 on 7 matching bases. The sample comprised peripheral blood. This CDR3 is CASSLGGGGAYNEQFF. The CDR3 DNA reads TGTGCCAGCAGCTTGGGAGGCGGGGGCGCCTACAATGAGCAGTTCTTC.